These T cell receptor beta chains were read from a single sample in a study of Ad26.COV2.S vaccination and SARS-CoV-2 variants. Assay: immunoSEQ multiplex PCR; the TCRdb copy retains only in-frame clones and omits some. The table lists some 330,000 clones, about nine tenths of them singletons. The specimen was peripheral blood, collected in a trial of Ad26.COV2.S vaccine versus placebo. These receptors were obtained from a person aged 18-65 years who received the Ad26.COV2.S COVID-19 vaccine or a placebo. Each CDR3 is given with its conserved first and last residue. D genes are given only for firm matches. A row's size may be missing; if present it is once, few, many or a size class.

j_call v_call cdr3_length clone_size d_call cdr3_aa cdr3_nt
TRBJ2-3 TRBV6-5 13 - - CAAGAGGKNTQYF TGTGCCGCGGGGGCAGGGGGTAAAAATACGCAGTATTTT
TRBJ2-1 TRBV11-3 16 - TRBD2 CASSLVGTSGGDEQFF TGTGCCAGCAGCTTAGTCGGGACTAGCGGTGGGGATGAGCAGTTCTTC
TRBJ2-3 TRBV28 16 - - CASIRSRPSSTDTQYF TGTGCCAGCATCCGTAGTAGGCCCTCTAGCACAGATACGCAGTATTTT
TRBJ2-1 TRBV19 14 - - CASSMVTFGDEQFF TGTGCCAGTAGTATGGTGACCTTTGGGGATGAGCAGTTCTTC
TRBJ2-7 TRBV10-3 15 - - CAISESTGTPYEQYF TGTGCCATCAGTGAGTCGACGGGGACCCCATACGAGCAGTACTTC
TRBJ2-2 TRBV18 19 - TRBD2 CASSPSQGIGTSIAGELFF TGTGCCAGCTCACCGTCACAGGGAATCGGGACTAGCATTGCCGGGGAGCTGTTTTTT
TRBJ1-1 TRBV4-2 18 - - CASSQYDRRGEGGTEAFF TGTGCCAGCAGCCAATACGACAGGAGAGGGGAAGGGGGGACTGAAGCTTTCTTT
TRBJ2-7 TRBV7-9 15 - TRBD1 CASRQKGQGSYEQYF TGTGCCAGCCGGCAAAAGGGACAGGGGTCCTACGAGCAGTACTTC
TRBJ1-4 TRBV4-3 16 - - CASSQDLGQFNEKLFF TGCGCCAGCAGCCAAGATCTGGGCCAGTTTAATGAAAAACTGTTTTTT
TRBJ2-1 TRBV5-1 15 - - CASSLLWADHNEQFF TGCGCCAGCAGCTTACTTTGGGCAGACCACAATGAGCAGTTCTTC
TRBJ2-1 TRBV14 17 - - CASSPQSAIDRYNEQFF TGTGCCAGCAGCCCCCAATCCGCCATCGACAGATACAATGAGCAGTTCTTC
TRBJ2-1 TRBV30 12 once - CAWCVSYNEQFF TGTGCCTGGTGTGTGAGCTACAATGAGCAGTTCTTC
TRBJ1-2 TRBV19 14 - - CASSIFPVNYGYTF TGTGCCAGTAGTATTTTTCCGGTTAACTATGGCTACACCTTC
TRBJ1-1 TRBV7-2 15 few TRBD1 CASSPRGGRGTEAFF TGTGCCAGCAGCCCCAGAGGGGGCAGGGGCACTGAAGCTTTCTTT